This T cell receptor beta chain was observed in a study of T-cell reconstitution after alpha-beta-depleted transplantation in children. Study-wide findings and caveats: Where alpha-beta T cells came from about two months after transplant was reportedly several hundred expanded graft clones.

The ends were cut back, 1 base at V and 4 bases at J, with 16 bases in the middle. The CDR3 loop spans 16 amino acids. Germline V CDR1 and CDR2: MGHRA, YSYEKL. It was with unique molecular identifiers that the TCRbeta library was prepared. TCRdb re-called the PCR reads with MiXCR, one entry per CDR3 protein. In the table there are around 960,000 distinct CDR3 sequences, roughly 29% of which are singletons. As to this clonotype: What it binds is unknown.

This TCR came from a boy younger than two who had a stem cell transplant for SCID, so the T cells may come from the graft donor. Specimen: PBMCs, mostly from graft donor cells, collected 360 days after TCRalphabeta/CD19-depleted stem cell transplant. V is TRBV4-1 and J is TRBJ1-2, with TRBD1 as a possible D gene (6 bases). The CDR3 DNA follows: TGCGCCAGCAGCCAAGCGGACAGATCTACGATCTATGGCTACACCTTC. Translating gives CASSQADRSTIYGYTF.